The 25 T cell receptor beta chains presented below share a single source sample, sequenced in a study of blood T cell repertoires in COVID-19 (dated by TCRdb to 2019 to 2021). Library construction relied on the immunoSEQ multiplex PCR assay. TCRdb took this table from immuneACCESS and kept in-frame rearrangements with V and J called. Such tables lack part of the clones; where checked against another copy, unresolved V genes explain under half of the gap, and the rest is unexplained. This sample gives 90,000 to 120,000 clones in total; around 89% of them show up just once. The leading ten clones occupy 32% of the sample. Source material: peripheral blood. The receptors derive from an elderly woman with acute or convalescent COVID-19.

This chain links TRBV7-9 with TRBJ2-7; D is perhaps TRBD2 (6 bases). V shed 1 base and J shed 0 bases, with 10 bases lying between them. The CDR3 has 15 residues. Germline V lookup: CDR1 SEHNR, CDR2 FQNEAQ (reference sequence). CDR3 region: CASSLVGGTSYEQYF. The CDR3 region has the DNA TGTGCCAGCAGCTTAGTCGGCGGGACCTCCTACGAGCAGTACTTC.

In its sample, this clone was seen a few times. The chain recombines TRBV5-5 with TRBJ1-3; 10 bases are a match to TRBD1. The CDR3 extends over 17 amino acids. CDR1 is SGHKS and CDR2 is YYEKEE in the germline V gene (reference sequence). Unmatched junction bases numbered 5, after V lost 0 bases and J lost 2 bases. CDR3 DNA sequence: TGTGCCAGCAGCTTGGGTCCGACAGGGGGCACTGGAAACACCATATATTTT. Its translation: CASSLGPTGGTGNTIYF.

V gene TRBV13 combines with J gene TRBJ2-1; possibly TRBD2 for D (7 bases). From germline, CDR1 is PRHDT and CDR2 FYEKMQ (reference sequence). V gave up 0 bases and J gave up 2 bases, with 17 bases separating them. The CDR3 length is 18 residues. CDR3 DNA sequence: TGTGCCAGCAGCTTAGGCGGATTAGGGGGGGGCCCCTACAATGAGCAGTTCTTC. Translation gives CASSLGGLGGGPYNEQFF.

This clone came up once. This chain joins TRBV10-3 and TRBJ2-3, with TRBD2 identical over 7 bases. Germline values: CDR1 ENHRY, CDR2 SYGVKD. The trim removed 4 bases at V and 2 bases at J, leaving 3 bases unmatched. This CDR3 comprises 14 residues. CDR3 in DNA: TGTGCCATCAGTGGCGGGAGAGACACAGATACGCAGTATTTT. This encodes CAISGGRDTDTQYF.

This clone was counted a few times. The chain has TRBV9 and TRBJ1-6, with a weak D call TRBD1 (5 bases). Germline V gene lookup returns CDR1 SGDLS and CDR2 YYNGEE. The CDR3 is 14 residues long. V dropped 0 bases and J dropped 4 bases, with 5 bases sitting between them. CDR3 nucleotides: TGTGCCAGCAGCGTAGGACAGTATAATTCACCCCTCCACTTT. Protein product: CASSVGQYNSPLHF.

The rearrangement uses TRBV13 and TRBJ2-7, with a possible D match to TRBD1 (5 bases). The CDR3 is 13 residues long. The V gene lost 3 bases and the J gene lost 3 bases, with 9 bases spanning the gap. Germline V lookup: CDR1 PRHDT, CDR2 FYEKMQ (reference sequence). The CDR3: CASSFVTGYEQYF. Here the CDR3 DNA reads TGTGCCAGCAGCTTCGTCACAGGCTACGAGCAGTACTTC. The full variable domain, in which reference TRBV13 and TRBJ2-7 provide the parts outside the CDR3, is AAGVIQSPRHLIKEKRETATLKCYPIPRHDTVYWYQQGPGQDPQFLISFYEKMQSDKGSIPDRFSAQQFSDYHSELNMSSLELGDSALYFCASSFVTGYEQYFGPGTRLTVT.

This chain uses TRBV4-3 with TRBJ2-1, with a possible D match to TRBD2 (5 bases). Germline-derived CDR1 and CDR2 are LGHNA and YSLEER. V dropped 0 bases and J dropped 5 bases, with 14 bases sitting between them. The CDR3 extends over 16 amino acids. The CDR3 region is CASSQDPSRVNNEQFF. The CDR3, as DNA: TGCGCCAGCAGCCAAGATCCCTCGAGGGTCAACAATGAGCAGTTCTTC.

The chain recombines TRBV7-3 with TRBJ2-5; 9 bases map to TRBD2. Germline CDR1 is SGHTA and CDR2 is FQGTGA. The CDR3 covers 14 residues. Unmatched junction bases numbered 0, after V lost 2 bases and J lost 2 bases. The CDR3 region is CASSLAGGQETQYF. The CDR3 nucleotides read TGTGCCAGCAGCTTAGCGGGGGGGCAAGAGACCCAGTACTTC. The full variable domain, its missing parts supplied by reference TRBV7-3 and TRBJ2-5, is GAGVSQTPSNKVTEKGKYVELRCDPISGHTALYWYRQSLGQGPEFLIYFQGTGAADDSGLPNDRFFAVRPEGSVSTLKIQRTERGDSAVYLCASSLAGGQETQYFGPGTRLLVL.

CDR3 loop: CASSEGQAGNTGELFF. Here the CDR3 DNA reads TGTGCCAGCAGTGAAGGCCAGGCTGGTAACACCGGGGAGCTGTTTTTT. This sequence joins TRBV2 and TRBJ2-2; D gene ambiguous. V gave up 1 base and J gave up 2 bases, with 11 bases separating them. Looked up from germline, CDR1 is SNHLY and CDR2 is FYNNEI. The CDR3 is made up of 16 amino acids.

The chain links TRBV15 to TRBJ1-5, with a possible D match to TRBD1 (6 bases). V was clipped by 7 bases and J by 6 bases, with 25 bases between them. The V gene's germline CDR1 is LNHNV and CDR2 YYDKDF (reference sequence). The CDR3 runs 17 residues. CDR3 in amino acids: CATTLESGTQRGQPQHF. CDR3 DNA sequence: TGTGCCACCACCCTAGAATCCGGGACACAAAGAGGTCAGCCCCAGCATTTT.

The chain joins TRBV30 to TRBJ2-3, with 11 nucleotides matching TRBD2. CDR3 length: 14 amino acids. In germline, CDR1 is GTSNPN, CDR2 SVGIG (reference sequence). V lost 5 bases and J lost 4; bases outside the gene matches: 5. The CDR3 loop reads CAWVGLAASDTQYF. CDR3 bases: TGTGCCTGGGTGGGACTAGCGGCCTCAGATACGCAGTATTTT.

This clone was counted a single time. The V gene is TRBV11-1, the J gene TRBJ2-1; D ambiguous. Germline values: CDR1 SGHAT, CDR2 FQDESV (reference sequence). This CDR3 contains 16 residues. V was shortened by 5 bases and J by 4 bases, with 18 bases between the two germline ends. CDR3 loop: CASSDPSLRNYNEQFF. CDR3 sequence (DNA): TGTGCCAGCAGCGATCCGTCTCTGCGGAATTACAATGAGCAGTTCTTC.

CDR3 region: CATGRGNNQPQHF. In DNA, the CDR3 is TGTGCCACCGGGCGAGGGAACAATCAGCCCCAGCATTTT. V and J are TRBV6-5 and TRBJ1-5, with D hard to call. This CDR3 has 13 amino acids. Between the trimmed V and J ends, which lost 10 bases and 3 bases, there was a span of 13 bases. Germline CDR1 MNHEY, CDR2 SVGAGI.

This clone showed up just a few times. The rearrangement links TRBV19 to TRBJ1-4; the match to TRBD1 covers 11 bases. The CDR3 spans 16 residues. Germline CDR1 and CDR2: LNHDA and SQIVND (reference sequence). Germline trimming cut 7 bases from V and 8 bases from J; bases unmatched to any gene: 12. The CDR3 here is CASTGTGGLMGEKLFF. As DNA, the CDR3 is TGTGCCAGTACTGGGACAGGGGGTCTGATGGGGGAAAAACTGTTTTTT. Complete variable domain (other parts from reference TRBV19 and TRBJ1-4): DGGITQSPKYLFRKEGQNVTLSCEQNLNHDAMYWYRQDPGQGLRLIYYSQIVNDFQKGDIAEGYSVSREKKESFPLTVTSAQKNPTAFYLCASTGTGGLMGEKLFFGSGTQLSVL.

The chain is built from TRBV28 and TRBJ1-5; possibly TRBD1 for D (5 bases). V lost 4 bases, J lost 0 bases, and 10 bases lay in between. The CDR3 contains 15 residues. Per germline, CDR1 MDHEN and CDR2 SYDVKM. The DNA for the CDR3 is TGTGCCAGCAGTTCGACAGCTTATAGCAATCAGCCCCAGCATTTT. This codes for CASSSTAYSNQPQHF. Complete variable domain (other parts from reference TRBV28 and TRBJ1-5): DVKVTQSSRYLVKRTGEKVFLECVQDMDHENMFWYRQDPGLGLRLIYFSYDVKMKEKGDIPEGYSVSREKKERFSLILESASTNQTSMYLCASSSTAYSNQPQHFGDGTRLSIL.

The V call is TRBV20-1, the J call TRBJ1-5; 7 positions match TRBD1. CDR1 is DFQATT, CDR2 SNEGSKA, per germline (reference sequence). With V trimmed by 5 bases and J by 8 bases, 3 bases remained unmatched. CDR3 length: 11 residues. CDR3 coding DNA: TGCAGTGCTGGACAGGAAGAGCCCCAGCATTTT. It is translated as CSAGQEEPQHF.

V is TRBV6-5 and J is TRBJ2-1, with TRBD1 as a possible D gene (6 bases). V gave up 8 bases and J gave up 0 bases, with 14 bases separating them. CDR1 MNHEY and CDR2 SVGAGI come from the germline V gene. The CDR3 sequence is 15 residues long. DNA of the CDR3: TGTGCCAGCTCAAGGTTCAGGGGCTCCTACAATGAGCAGTTCTTC. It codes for CASSRFRGSYNEQFF.

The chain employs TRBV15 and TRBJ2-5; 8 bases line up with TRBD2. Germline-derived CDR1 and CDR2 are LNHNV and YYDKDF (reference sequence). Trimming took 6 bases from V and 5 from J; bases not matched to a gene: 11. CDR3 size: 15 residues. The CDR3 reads CATSTGGAAGETQYF. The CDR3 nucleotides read TGTGCCACCAGTACCGGGGGGGCCGCAGGGGAGACCCAGTACTTC. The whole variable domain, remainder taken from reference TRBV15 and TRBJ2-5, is DAMVIQNPRYQVTQFGKPVTLSCSQTLNHNVMYWYQQKSSQAPKLLFHYYDKDFNNEADTPDNFQSRRPNTSFCFLDIRSPGLGDTAMYLCATSTGGAAGETQYFGPGTRLLVL.

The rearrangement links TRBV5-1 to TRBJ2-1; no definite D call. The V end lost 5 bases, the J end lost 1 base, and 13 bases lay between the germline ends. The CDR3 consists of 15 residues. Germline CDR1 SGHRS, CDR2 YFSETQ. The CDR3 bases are TGCGCCAGCAGAGTGGCTGACAATTCCTACAATGAGCAGTTCTTC. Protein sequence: CASRVADNSYNEQFF.

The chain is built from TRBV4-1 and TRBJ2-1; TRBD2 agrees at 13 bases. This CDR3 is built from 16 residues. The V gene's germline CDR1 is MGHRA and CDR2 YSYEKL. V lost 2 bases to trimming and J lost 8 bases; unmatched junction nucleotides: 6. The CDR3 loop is CASSQHTSGGGHEQFF. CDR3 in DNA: TGCGCCAGCAGCCAACATACTAGCGGGGGGGGTCATGAGCAGTTCTTC.

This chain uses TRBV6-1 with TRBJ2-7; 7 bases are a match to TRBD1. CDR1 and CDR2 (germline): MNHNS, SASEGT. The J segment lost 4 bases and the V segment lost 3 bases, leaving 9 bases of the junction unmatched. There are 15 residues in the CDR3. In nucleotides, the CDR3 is TGTGCCAGCAGTGATCGGCCAGGGGGTTCGTACGAGCAGTACTTC. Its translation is CASSDRPGGSYEQYF.

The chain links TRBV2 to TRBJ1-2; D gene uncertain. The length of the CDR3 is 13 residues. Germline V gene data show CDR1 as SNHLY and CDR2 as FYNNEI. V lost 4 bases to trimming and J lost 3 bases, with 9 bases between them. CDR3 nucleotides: TGTGCCAGCAGTGTGGAGAACTACTATGGCTACACCTTC. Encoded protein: CASSVENYYGYTF.

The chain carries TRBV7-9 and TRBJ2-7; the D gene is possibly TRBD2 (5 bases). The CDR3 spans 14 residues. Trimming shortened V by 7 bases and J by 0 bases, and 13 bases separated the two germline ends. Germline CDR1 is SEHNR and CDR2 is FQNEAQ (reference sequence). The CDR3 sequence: CASNLDSASYEQYF. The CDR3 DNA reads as TGTGCCAGCAACCTGGACTCCGCCTCCTACGAGCAGTACTTC.

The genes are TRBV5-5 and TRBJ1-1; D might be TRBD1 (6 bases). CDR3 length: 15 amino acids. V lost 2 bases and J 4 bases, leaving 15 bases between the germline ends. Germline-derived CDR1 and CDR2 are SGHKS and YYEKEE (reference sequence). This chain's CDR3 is CASSFGGALGTEAFF. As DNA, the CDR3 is TGTGCCAGCAGCTTTGGGGGGGCGTTGGGCACTGAAGCTTTCTTT.

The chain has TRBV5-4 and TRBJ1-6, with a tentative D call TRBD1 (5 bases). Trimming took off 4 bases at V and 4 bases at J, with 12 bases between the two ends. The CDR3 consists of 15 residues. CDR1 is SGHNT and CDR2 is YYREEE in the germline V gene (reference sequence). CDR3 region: CASSPGVQYNSPLHF. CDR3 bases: TGTGCCAGCAGCCCGGGGGTACAGTATAATTCACCCCTCCACTTT.